Listed below are T cell receptor beta chains from one sample, sequenced in a study of T cell responses to AZD1222 COVID-19 vaccine. The method was immunoSEQ multiplex PCR; TCRdb's version includes in-frame clones alone and lacks a portion of them. The sample shows some 100,000 clones, 80% to 95% of them seen only once. The sequencing used peripheral blood, collected 28 days after the second AZD1222 dose. The receptors were gathered from an adult who received the AZD1222 COVID-19 vaccine. Both conserved end residues are part of each CDR3. Fields, in order: J gene, V gene, D gene, clone size, CDR3 DNA, CDR3 protein. A D gene is named only where the DNA matches it firmly. Clone size is stated in some rows and not others, as once, few, many or a class when expanded.

>TRBJ1-5|TRBV2|.|.
TGTGCCAGCAGCGTAGGTCAGCCCCAGCATTTT
CASSVGQPQHF
>TRBJ1-2|TRBV7-9|TRBD1|.
TGTGCCAGCAGCCTACGACAGGGGGCGGGCTATGGCTACACCTTC
CASSLRQGAGYGYTF
>TRBJ1-1|TRBV18|.|.
TGTGCCAGCTCACCCCCTTTGAACACTGAAGCTTTCTTT
CASSPPLNTEAFF
>TRBJ1-2|TRBV28|TRBD1|.
TGTGCCAGCAGTTTATTAGGACAGGGGATACGCGGCTACACCTTC
CASSLLGQGIRGYTF
>TRBJ2-5|TRBV30|.|.
TGTGCCTGGAGTGGTTTTAGGGAGACCCAGTACTTC
CAWSGFRETQYF
>TRBJ2-3|TRBV23-1|TRBD1|.
TGCGCCAGCCCCTGGGCAGGGGGTATAGATACGCAGTATTTT
CASPWAGGIDTQYF
>TRBJ2-3|TRBV27|.|.
TGTGCCAGCAGTTCCCTCGCCGTAGATACGCAGTATTTT
CASSSLAVDTQYF
>TRBJ2-5|TRBV7-2|.|.
TGTGCCAGCAGCAGGACTACCCAAGAGACCCAGTACTTC
CASSRTTQETQYF
>TRBJ1-2|TRBV7-2|.|.
TGTGCCAGCAGCTCCCACGGGACCATAGGTGGCTACACCTTC
CASSSHGTIGGYTF
>TRBJ2-7|TRBV4-1|TRBD2|.
TGCGCCAGCAGCCAGCTAGCGGGAGCCGTCTACGAGCAGTACTTC
CASSQLAGAVYEQYF
>TRBJ2-7|TRBV11-1|.|.
TGTGCCAGCAGCCAGACAGGCTACGAGCAGTACTTC
CASSQTGYEQYF
>TRBJ2-3|TRBV19|TRBD2|.
TGTGCCAGTAGCGGAGCGGGGGGGCCGAGGGGCACGCAGTATTTT
CASSGAGGPRGTQYF
>TRBJ2-7|TRBV9|.|.
TGTGCCAGCAGCGGGGGCTCACAGGGTAGGCCCTACGAGCAGTACTTC
CASSGGSQGRPYEQYF
>TRBJ2-5|TRBV28|.|.
TGTGCCAGCAGCCAGGGGAGCGGGACCCAGTACTTC
CASSQGSGTQYF
>TRBJ1-6|TRBV28|TRBD1|.
TGTGCCAGCAGTCCCCCGGGACAGAGGAATTCACCCCTCCACTTT
CASSPPGQRNSPLHF
>TRBJ1-1|TRBV6-1|.|.
TGTGCCAGCAGTTATGCCCGTGCCAACACTGAAGCTTTCTTT
CASSYARANTEAFF
>TRBJ1-5|TRBV7-8|.|.
TGTGCCAGCAGCTTAGGGGTCCTTAGCAATCAGCCCCAGCATTTT
CASSLGVLSNQPQHF
>TRBJ1-3|TRBV5-1|.|once
TGCGCCAGCAGCCTCAGTTACTCTGGAAACACCATATATTTT
CASSLSYSGNTIYF
>TRBJ1-1|TRBV7-2|.|.
TGTGCCAGCGGGCACAAGGACACTGAAGCTTTCTTT
CASGHKDTEAFF
>TRBJ2-1|TRBV11-3|TRBD2|.
TGTGCCAGCAGCTTAGCGGGGGGGAGCTCCTACAATGAGCAGTTCTTC
CASSLAGGSSYNEQFF
>TRBJ1-5|TRBV6-4|.|.
TGTGCCAGGGAGAAGGGCAGCCTAAATCAGCCCCAGCATTTT
CAREKGSLNQPQHF